The 5 T cell receptor beta chains reported below all come from one sample, sequenced in a study of technical replicates of blood from several donors. Generated by immunoSEQ multiplex PCR, the TCRdb table keeps only in-frame clones and is missing some. The sample holds roughly 56,000 clones; 90% to 95% are singletons and the top ten take roughly 3.1%. The sample comprised PBMCs. These receptors originate from a human donor in good health. Some clones in this sample may be carry-over from other donors' samples.

CDR3 in amino acids: CASSYGGSETQYF. CDR3 DNA: TGTGCCAGCAGCTACGGGGGGAGCGAGACCCAGTACTTC. The V gene is TRBV7-2, the J gene TRBJ2-5; 7 nucleotides agree with TRBD2. Germline lookup yields CDR1 SGHTA and CDR2 FQGNSA. The V gene end was trimmed by 4 bases and the J gene end by 5 bases; junction bases not matched to a gene: 4. The length of the CDR3 is 13 residues.

J is TRBJ2-3 and V is TRBV5-4; the D is unclear. CDR1 is SGHNT, CDR2 YYREEE, per germline (reference sequence). The CDR3 runs to 14 residues. V was shortened by 0 bases and J by 4 bases, with 9 bases between the two germline ends. CDR3 sequence: CASSLAPPADTQYF. DNA of the CDR3: TGTGCCAGCAGCTTGGCCCCGCCGGCAGATACGCAGTATTTT.

The chain joins TRBV5-1 to TRBJ2-3, with 7 bases lining up with TRBD2. Germline-derived CDR1 and CDR2 are SGHRS and YFSETQ. The CDR3 runs to 16 residues. V lost 2 bases to trimming and J lost 1 base; unmatched junction nucleotides: 7. CDR3 sequence reads: CASSFAGTSGTDTQYF. The CDR3 bases are TGCGCCAGCAGCTTCGCCGGTACTAGCGGCACAGATACGCAGTATTTT.

The chain joins TRBV7-2 to TRBJ2-5, with TRBD2 matching 7 bases. Germline assignment: CDR1 SGHTA and CDR2 FQGNSA. This CDR3 has 16 amino acids. The V segment lost 2 bases and the J segment 4 bases; nucleotides outside the gene matches: 10. The CDR3 loop is CASSLLGGGVSETQYF. In DNA form, the CDR3 reads TGTGCCAGCAGCTTACTGGGTGGGGGGGTTTCAGAGACCCAGTACTTC.

The chain couples TRBV18 to TRBJ1-5, with D unclear. Germline lookup yields CDR1 KGHSH and CDR2 LQKENI. Between the trimmed V and J ends, which lost 1 base and 1 base, there was a span of 8 bases. CDR3 length equals 15 residues. The DNA of the CDR3 is TGTGCCAGCTCACCACAGGCGGGGAGCAATCAGCCCCAGCATTTT. It codes for CASSPQAGSNQPQHF.